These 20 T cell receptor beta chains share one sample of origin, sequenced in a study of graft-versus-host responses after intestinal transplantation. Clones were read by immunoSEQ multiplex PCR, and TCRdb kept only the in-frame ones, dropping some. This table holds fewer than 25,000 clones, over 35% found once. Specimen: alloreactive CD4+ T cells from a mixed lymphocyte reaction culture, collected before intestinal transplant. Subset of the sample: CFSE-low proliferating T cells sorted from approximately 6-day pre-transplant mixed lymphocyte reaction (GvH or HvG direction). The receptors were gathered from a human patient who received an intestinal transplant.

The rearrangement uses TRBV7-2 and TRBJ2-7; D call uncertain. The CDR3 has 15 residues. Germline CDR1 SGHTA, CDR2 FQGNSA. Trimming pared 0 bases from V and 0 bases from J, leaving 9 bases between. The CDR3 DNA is TGTGCCAGCAGCTTAGCGGGCGTTAGCTCCTACGAGCAGTACTTC. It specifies CASSLAGVSSYEQYF.

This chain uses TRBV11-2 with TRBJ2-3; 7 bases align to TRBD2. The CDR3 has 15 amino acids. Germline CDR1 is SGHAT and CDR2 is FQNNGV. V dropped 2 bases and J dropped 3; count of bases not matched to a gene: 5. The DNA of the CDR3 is TGTGCCAGCAGCTTAAGGGTGGGAGGGACAGATACGCAGTATTTT. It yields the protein CASSLRVGGTDTQYF.

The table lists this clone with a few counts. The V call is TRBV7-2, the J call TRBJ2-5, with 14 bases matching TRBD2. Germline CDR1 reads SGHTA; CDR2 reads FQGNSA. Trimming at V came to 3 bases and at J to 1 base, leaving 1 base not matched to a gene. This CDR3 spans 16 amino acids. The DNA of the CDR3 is TGTGCCAGCAGCTTTGGACTAGCGGGGGGCCAAGAGACCCAGTACTTC. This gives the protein CASSFGLAGGQETQYF.

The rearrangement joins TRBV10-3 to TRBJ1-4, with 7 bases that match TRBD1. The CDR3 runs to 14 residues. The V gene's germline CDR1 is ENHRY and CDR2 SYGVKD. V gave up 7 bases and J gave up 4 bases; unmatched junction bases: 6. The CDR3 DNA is TGTGCCATCACCCCCGACAGGGATAATGAAAAACTGTTTTTT. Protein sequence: CAITPDRDNEKLFF.

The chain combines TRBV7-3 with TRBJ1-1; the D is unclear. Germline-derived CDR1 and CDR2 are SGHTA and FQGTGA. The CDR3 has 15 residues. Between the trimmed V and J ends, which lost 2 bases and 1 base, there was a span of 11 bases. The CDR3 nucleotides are TGTGCCAGCAGCTTAGGGTCGGGAGGGAACACTGAAGCTTTCTTT. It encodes CASSLGSGGNTEAFF.

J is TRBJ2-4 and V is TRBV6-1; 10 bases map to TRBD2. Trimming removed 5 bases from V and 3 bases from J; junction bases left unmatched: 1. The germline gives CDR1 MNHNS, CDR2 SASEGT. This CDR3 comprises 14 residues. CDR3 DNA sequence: TGTGCCAGCAGTCCTAGCGGGGGCAAAAACATTCAGTACTTC. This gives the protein CASSPSGGKNIQYF.

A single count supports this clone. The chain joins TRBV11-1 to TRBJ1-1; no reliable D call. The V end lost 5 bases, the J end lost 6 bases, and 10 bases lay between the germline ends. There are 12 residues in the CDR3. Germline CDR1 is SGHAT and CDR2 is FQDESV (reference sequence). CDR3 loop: CASSPQRAEAFF. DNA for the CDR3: TGTGCCAGCAGCCCCCAGAGGGCTGAAGCTTTCTTT.

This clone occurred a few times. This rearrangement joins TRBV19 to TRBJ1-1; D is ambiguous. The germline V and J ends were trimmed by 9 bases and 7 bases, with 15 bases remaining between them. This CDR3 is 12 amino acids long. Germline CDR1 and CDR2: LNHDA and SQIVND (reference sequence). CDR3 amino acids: CASRGVVGEAFF. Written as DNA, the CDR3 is TGTGCCAGCCGTGGAGTGGTCGGTGAAGCTTTCTTT.

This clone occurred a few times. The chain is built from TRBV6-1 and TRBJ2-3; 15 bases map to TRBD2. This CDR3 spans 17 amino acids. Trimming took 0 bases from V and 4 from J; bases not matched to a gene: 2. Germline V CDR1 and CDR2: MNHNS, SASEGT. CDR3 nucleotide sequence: TGTGCCAGCAGTGAAGCTTGGACTAGCGGGGGGGCAGATACGCAGTATTTT. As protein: CASSEAWTSGGADTQYF.

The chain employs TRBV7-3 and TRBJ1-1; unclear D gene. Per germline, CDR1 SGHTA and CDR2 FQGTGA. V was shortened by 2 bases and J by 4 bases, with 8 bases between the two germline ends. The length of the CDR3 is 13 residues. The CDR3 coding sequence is TGTGCCAGCAGCTTAGAAAGGAGCACTGAAGCTTTCTTT. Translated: CASSLERSTEAFF.

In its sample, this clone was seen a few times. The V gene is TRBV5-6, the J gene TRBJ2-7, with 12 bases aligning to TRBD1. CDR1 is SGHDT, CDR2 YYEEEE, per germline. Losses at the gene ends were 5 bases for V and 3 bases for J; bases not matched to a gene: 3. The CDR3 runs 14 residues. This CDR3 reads CASRGQGAFYEQYF. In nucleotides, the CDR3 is TGTGCCAGCAGGGGACAGGGGGCGTTCTACGAGCAGTACTTC. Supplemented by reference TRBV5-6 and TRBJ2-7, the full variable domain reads DAGVTQSPTHLIKTRGQQVTLRCSPKSGHDTVSWYQQALGQGPQFIFQYYEEEERQRGNFPDRFSGHQFPNYSSELNVNALLLGDSALYLCASRGQGAFYEQYFGPGTRLTVT.

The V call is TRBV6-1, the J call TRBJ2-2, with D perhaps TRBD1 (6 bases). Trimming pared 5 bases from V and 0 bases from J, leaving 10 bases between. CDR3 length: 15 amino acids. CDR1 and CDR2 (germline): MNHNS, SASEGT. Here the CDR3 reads CASSSGVANTGELFF. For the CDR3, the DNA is TGTGCCAGCAGTTCAGGGGTCGCGAACACCGGGGAGCTGTTTTTT.

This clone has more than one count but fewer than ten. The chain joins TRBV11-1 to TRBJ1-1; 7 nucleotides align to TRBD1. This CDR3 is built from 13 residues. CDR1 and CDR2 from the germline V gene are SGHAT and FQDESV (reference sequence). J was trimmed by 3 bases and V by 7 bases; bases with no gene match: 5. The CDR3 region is CASTTRGYTEAFF. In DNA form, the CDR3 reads TGTGCCAGCACTACCAGGGGGTACACTGAAGCTTTCTTT.

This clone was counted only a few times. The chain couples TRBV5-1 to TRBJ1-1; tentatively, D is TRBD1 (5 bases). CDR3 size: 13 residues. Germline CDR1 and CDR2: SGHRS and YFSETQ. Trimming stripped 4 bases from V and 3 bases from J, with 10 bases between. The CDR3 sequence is CASSRWGDTEAFF. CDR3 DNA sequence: TGCGCCAGCAGCCGTTGGGGGGACACTGAAGCTTTCTTT.

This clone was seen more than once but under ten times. DNA of the CDR3: TGTGCCATGGGGGGACCGATCCCCTACAATGAGCAGTTCTTC. It translates to CAMGGPIPYNEQFF. The rearrangement links TRBV10-3 to TRBJ2-1; the D gene is possibly TRBD2 (6 bases). This CDR3 spans 14 amino acids. Looked up from germline, CDR1 is ENHRY and CDR2 is SYGVKD. V was cut by 9 bases and J by 2 bases, with 14 bases left in between.

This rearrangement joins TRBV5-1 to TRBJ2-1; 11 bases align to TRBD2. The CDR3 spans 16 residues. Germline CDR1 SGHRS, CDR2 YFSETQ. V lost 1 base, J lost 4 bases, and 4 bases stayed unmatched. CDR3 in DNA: TGCGCCAGCAGCTTGCCTACTAGCGGGGGATACAATGAGCAGTTCTTC. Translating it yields CASSLPTSGGYNEQFF.

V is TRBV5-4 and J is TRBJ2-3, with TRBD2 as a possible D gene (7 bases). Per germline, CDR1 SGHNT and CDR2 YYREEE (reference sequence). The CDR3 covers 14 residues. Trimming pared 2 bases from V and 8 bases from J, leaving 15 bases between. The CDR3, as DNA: TGTGCCAGCAGCTTCACGGGGGGCAGGGCTACGCAGTATTTT. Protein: CASSFTGGRATQYF.

Here the CDR3 DNA reads TGTGCCAGCAGCCCCAACAATCAGCCCCAGCATTTT. Its protein product is CASSPNNQPQHF. The gene calls are TRBV7-9 and TRBJ1-5; unclear D gene. CDR1 and CDR2 from the germline V gene are SEHNR and FQNEAQ (reference sequence). The length of the CDR3 is 12 residues. Trimming removed 5 bases at V and 3 bases at J, with 5 bases between.

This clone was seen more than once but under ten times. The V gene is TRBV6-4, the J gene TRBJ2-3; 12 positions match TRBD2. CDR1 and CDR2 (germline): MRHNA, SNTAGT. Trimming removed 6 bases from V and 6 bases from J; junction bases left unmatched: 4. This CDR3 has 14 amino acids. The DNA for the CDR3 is TGTGCCAGCAGGCCTAGCGGGGGGGCGGATACGCAGTATTTT. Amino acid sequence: CASRPSGGADTQYF.

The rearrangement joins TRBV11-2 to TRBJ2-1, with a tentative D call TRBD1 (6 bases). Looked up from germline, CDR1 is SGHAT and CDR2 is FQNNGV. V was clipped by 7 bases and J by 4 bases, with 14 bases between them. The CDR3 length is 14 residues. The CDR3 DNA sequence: TGTGCCAGCACCGAAGACAGGATATACAATGAGCAGTTCTTC. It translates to CASTEDRIYNEQFF.